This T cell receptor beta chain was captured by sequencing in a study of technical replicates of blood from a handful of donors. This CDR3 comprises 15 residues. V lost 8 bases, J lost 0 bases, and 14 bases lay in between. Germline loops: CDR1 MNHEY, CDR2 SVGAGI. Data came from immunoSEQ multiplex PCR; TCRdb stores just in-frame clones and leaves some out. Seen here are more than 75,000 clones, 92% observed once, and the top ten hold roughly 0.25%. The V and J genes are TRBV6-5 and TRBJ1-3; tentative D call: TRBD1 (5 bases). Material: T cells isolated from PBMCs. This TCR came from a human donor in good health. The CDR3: CASAVRAHSGNTIYF. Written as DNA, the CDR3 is TGTGCCAGCGCGGTCAGGGCTCACTCTGGAAACACCATATATTTT.